These 22 T cell receptor beta chains share one sample of origin, sequenced in a study of siplizumab effects on memory and regulatory T cells. The table came from immunoSEQ multiplex PCR; TCRdb's copy has only in-frame clones and leaves some out. This table has about 50,000 clones, about 90% appearing once. Sequenced sample: naive CD8+ T cells sorted from blood. These receptors were collected from a human donor in good health.

The count of this clone is one. The chain joins TRBV12-2 to TRBJ2-7. TRBV12-2 is a known pseudogene. The CDR3 consists of 12 residues. The CDR3 nucleotides read TGTGCAAGTCGCTTTCTACAGAGGGAGCAGTACTTC. Its translation is CASRFLQREQYF.

The chain joins TRBV15 to TRBJ2-7; the match to TRBD2 covers 9 bases. The CDR3 sequence is 15 residues long. The V gene's germline CDR1 is LNHNV and CDR2 YYDKDF (reference sequence). V gave up 2 bases and J gave up 5 bases; unmatched junction bases: 7. The CDR3 coding sequence is TGTGCCACCAGCAGAACTCCGGGACTAGCTGACGAGCAGTACTTC. Translation gives CATSRTPGLADEQYF.

CDR3 in DNA: TGTGCCAGCAGCGTAGGGGGAGGGACCGAGCAGTACTTC. Protein sequence: CASSVGGGTEQYF. The V call is TRBV9, the J call TRBJ2-7; 7 bases line up with TRBD2. The CDR3 totals 13 residues. The V gene end was trimmed by 0 bases and the J gene end by 6 bases; junction bases not matched to a gene: 3. Germline V gives CDR1 SGDLS, CDR2 YYNGEE.

This clone showed up just once. V usage is TRBV11-2 and J usage is TRBJ1-2; 7 bases line up with TRBD1. The germline V gene encodes CDR1 SGHAT and CDR2 FQNNGV. The length of the CDR3 is 14 residues. The J segment lost 4 bases and the V segment lost 1 base, leaving 3 bases of the junction unmatched. The CDR3: CASSLAGGFYGYTF. The CDR3 nucleotides read TGTGCCAGCAGCTTAGCAGGGGGGTTCTATGGCTACACCTTC.

The V call is TRBV5-1, the J call TRBJ2-5, with TRBD2 matching 9 bases. This CDR3 contains 14 residues. The V segment lost 0 bases and the J segment 10 bases; nucleotides outside the gene matches: 7. Germline CDR1 reads SGHRS; CDR2 reads YFSETQ. As DNA, the CDR3 is TGCGCCAGCAGCTTGGGTTCTAGCGGGATAGACCAGTACTTC. Its protein is CASSLGSSGIDQYF.

The chain carries TRBV30 and TRBJ1-2; D is perhaps TRBD1 (6 bases). V shed 4 bases and J shed 1 base, with 16 bases lying between them. The germline V gene encodes CDR1 GTSNPN and CDR2 SVGIG (reference sequence). The CDR3 is made up of 15 amino acids. The CDR3 reads CAWTRLAGDNYGYTF. In DNA form, the CDR3 reads TGTGCCTGGACTCGACTGGCAGGGGATAACTATGGCTACACCTTC.

The chain has TRBV4-1 and TRBJ1-1; the D is unclear. The germline gives CDR1 MGHRA, CDR2 YSYEKL. This CDR3 is 14 amino acids long. Deletions cut 1 base from V and 7 bases from J, with 13 bases between. Here the CDR3 DNA reads TGCGCCAGCAGCCAAGCTGGGATCCTAGGTGAAGCTTTCTTT. As protein: CASSQAGILGEAFF.

This sequence joins TRBV7-9 and TRBJ2-7, with D possibly matching TRBD1 (5 bases). This CDR3 region has 16 residues. The V gene lost 1 base and the J gene lost 0 bases, with 13 bases spanning the gap. Germline V gene data show CDR1 as SEHNR and CDR2 as FQNEAQ (reference sequence). The CDR3 sequence is CASSLVGQGNSYEQYF. CDR3 sequence (DNA): TGTGCCAGCAGCTTAGTTGGCCAGGGCAACTCCTACGAGCAGTACTTC.

The genes are TRBV27 and TRBJ2-1, with D perhaps matching TRBD2 (6 bases). CDR3 length: 14 amino acids. Deletions cut 3 bases from V and 5 bases from J, with 11 bases between. Germline CDR1 is MNHEY and CDR2 is SMNVEV (reference sequence). CDR3 coding DNA: TGTGCCAGCAGTTTGTCCGGGGGTGACAATGAGCAGTTCTTC. This gives the protein CASSLSGGDNEQFF.

V gene TRBV29-1 combines with J gene TRBJ2-7; 10 positions agree with TRBD1. The CDR3 loop spans 15 amino acids. The J segment lost 6 bases and the V segment lost 2 bases, leaving 10 bases of the junction unmatched. Per the germline V gene, CDR1 is SQVTM and CDR2 is ANQGSEA. CDR3 nucleotides: TGCAGCGTTGAACCCCTAGACAGGGGGCGCGGCGAGCAGTACTTC. Protein: CSVEPLDRGRGEQYF.

This chain connects TRBV19 to TRBJ2-1, with D perhaps given as TRBD1 or TRBD2 (5 bases each). In germline, CDR1 is LNHDA, CDR2 SQIVND (reference sequence). V lost 5 bases and J lost 0, with 11 bases in between. The CDR3 has 15 residues. The CDR3, as DNA: TGTGCCAGTAGTTACGGGGCCTCCTCCTACAATGAGCAGTTCTTC. It yields the protein CASSYGASSYNEQFF.

This clone was counted only a few times. The chain has TRBV5-4 and TRBJ1-1, with D possibly matching TRBD1 (6 bases). The germline gives CDR1 SGHNT, CDR2 YYREEE (reference sequence). V lost 1 base and J lost 8, with 15 bases in between. The CDR3 covers 14 residues. CDR3 bases: TGTGCCAGCAGCTTGTGGGACACTAACCCAGAAGCTTTCTTT. Protein sequence: CASSLWDTNPEAFF. Together with reference TRBV5-4 and TRBJ1-1, the CDR3 gives the full variable domain: ETGVTQSPTHLIKTRGQQVTLRCSSQSGHNTVSWYQQALGQGPQFIFQYYREEENGRGNFPPRFSGLQFPNYSSELNVNALELDDSALYLCASSLWDTNPEAFFGQGTRLTVV.

This clone has only one observation. Other DNA sequences from this sample encode an identical CDR3 as well. The rearrangement uses TRBV18 and TRBJ1-2; the D gene is possibly TRBD1 (6 bases). V gave up 6 bases and J gave up 3 bases, with 20 bases separating them. The CDR3 totals 16 residues. Per the germline V gene, CDR1 is KGHSH and CDR2 is LQKENI. CDR3 sequence (DNA): TGTGCCAGCTCGCCAGAACAACCCGACAGGCACTATGGCTACACCTTC. Protein: CASSPEQPDRHYGYTF.

The genes are TRBV4-1 and TRBJ2-7, with 14 nucleotides matching TRBD2. Trimming cost V 4 bases and J 3 bases; bases outside gene matches: 5. The CDR3 is made up of 16 amino acids. The V gene's germline CDR1 is MGHRA and CDR2 YSYEKL. CDR3 DNA sequence: TGCGCCAGCAGCCTGCGTGGGACTAGCGGGAGCTACGAGCAGTACTTC. It specifies CASSLRGTSGSYEQYF.

V usage is TRBV6-5 and J usage is TRBJ1-1; 7 nucleotides line up with TRBD1. This CDR3 contains 14 residues. Germline assignment: CDR1 MNHEY and CDR2 SVGAGI. The V gene end was trimmed by 5 bases and the J gene end by 1 base; junction bases not matched to a gene: 4. The CDR3 is CASSPRQGNTEAFF. The DNA of the CDR3 is TGTGCCAGCAGTCCTCGACAGGGGAACACTGAAGCTTTCTTT.

This clone appeared once. The chain employs TRBV18 and TRBJ1-5; TRBD1 matches 8 bases. The length of the CDR3 is 17 residues. V was clipped by 4 bases and J by 5 bases; unmatched bases: 13. Looked up from germline, CDR1 is KGHSH and CDR2 is LQKENI. CDR3 DNA sequence: TGTGCCAGCTCACACCAGGGGGCGGCCGCTTTGGATCAGCCCCAGCATTTT. Its protein is CASSHQGAAALDQPQHF.

This clone was seen only once. The chain joins TRBV16 to TRBJ1-2, with 9 bases aligning to TRBD1. This CDR3 is 16 amino acids long. V was clipped by 3 bases and J by 4 bases; unmatched bases: 9. Per germline, CDR1 KGHSY and CDR2 FQNENV. The CDR3, as DNA: TGTGCCAGCAGCCAGCGGACAGGGGCCCTCGGCTATGGCTACACCTTC. Translated: CASSQRTGALGYGYTF.

V is TRBV6-5 and J is TRBJ1-6; D is unclear. The germline V and J ends were trimmed by 2 bases and 9 bases, with 8 bases remaining between them. This CDR3 contains 13 residues. CDR1 is MNHEY and CDR2 is SVGAGI in the germline V gene. The CDR3 DNA reads as TGTGCCAGCAGTTACGGAGGAATTTCACCCCTCCACTTT. This translates into CASSYGGISPLHF.

The V and J genes are TRBV27 and TRBJ2-1, with 7 bases lining up with TRBD1. With V trimmed by 6 bases and J by 7 bases, 9 bases remained unmatched. The CDR3 is 14 residues long. Per germline, CDR1 MNHEY and CDR2 SMNVEV (reference sequence). This chain's CDR3 is CASRPGTANNEQFF. Here the CDR3 DNA reads TGTGCCAGCAGGCCCGGGACAGCAAATAATGAGCAGTTCTTC.

This clone has just one count. The rearrangement links TRBV6-1 to TRBJ1-1, with 7 bases aligning to TRBD1. Germline V lookup: CDR1 MNHNS, CDR2 SASEGT. The CDR3 sequence is 14 residues long. J lost 4 bases, V lost 3 bases, and 5 bases had no gene match. For the CDR3, the DNA is TGTGCCAGCAGTGATGACAGGGACTTCACTGAAGCTTTCTTT. It codes for CASSDDRDFTEAFF.

This sequence joins TRBV19 and TRBJ2-7, with TRBD2 as a possible D gene (5 bases). The germline V and J ends were trimmed by 3 bases and 1 base, with 7 bases remaining between them. Germline V CDR1 and CDR2: LNHDA, SQIVND (reference sequence). This CDR3 contains 13 residues. The CDR3 region is CASSISVSYEQYF. CDR3 DNA: TGTGCCAGTAGTATTAGCGTTTCCTACGAGCAGTACTTC. Complete variable domain (other parts from reference TRBV19 and TRBJ2-7): DGGITQSPKYLFRKEGQNVTLSCEQNLNHDAMYWYRQDPGQGLRLIYYSQIVNDFQKGDIAEGYSVSREKKESFPLTVTSAQKNPTAFYLCASSISVSYEQYFGPGTRLTVT.

A few counts support this clone. This chain uses TRBV4-1 with TRBJ1-5; 7 bases match TRBD1. Per the germline V gene, CDR1 is MGHRA and CDR2 is YSYEKL. Trimming at V came to 0 bases and at J to 11 bases, leaving 4 bases not matched to a gene. This CDR3 has 13 residues. CDR3 DNA: TGCGCCAGCAGCCAAGATGCGCAGGGGGCCCAGCATTTT. It is translated as CASSQDAQGAQHF.